These T cell receptor beta chains were read from a single sample in a study of blood T cells in healthy people across ages. TCRdb reprocessed the 5' RACE reads with MiXCR, giving one entry per CDR3 protein. This table holds almost 550,000 distinct CDR3 sequences, approximately 25% found once. The same sample was also used in a study of T cells of mothers and their children.

Sequences were obtained from blood. The receptor source for this set is a boy younger than 18 in good health. Each CDR3 is given with its conserved first and last residue.

cdr3_aa j_call v_call
CASSLPESVTNEKLFF TRBJ1-4 TRBV28
CASSPGTGVFSGELFF TRBJ2-2 TRBV5-8
CSAEGTFWAF TRBJ1-2 TRBV20-1
CASSLEGRVNEQFF NA TRBV5-5
CATSAPGGLTGNTEAFF TRBJ1-1 TRBV15
CASSDVAGGINEQFF NA TRBV2
CASSAGDSGANVLTF TRBJ2-6 TRBV9
CASSQERAGGGGGYTF TRBJ1-2 TRBV4-3
CASSLSGGDQETQYF TRBJ2-5 TRBV7-9
CASSPHHSGRAKNIQYF TRBJ2-4 TRBV28